Listed below are T cell receptor beta chains from one sample, sequenced in a study of T cells expressing NK-cell markers. Reprocessing the 5' RACE reads, TCRdb reports a single entry for every CDR3 protein and omits DNA. Its table lists roughly 170,000 distinct CDR3 sequences. Material for sequencing was blood T cells: a sorted CD56 or NKG2C T cell subset, CD4+ or CD8+ T cells, or bulk PBMC T cells (not recorded which). These TCRs come from a woman aged 18 to 75 in good health. CDR3s include the opening cysteine and the closing phenylalanine or tryptophan.

TRBJ2-1 | TRBV11-2 | 15 | CASSLRLAGRNEQFF
TRBJ1-6 | TRBV4-1 | 15 | CASSQATGWNSPLHF
TRBJ2-5 | TRBV12-3/TRBV12-4 | 14 | CASSEQGTGETQYF
TRBJ2-3 | TRBV3-1 | 18 | CASSLLSRGLISPDTQYF
TRBJ2-5 | TRBV3-1 | 15 | CASSQDIRGEETQYF
TRBJ2-7 | TRBV4-2 | 16 | CASSREYWDSGYEQYF
TRBJ1-4 | TRBV5-1 | 15 | CASSLRPGQNEKLFF
TRBJ2-2 | TRBV5-1 | 17 | CASSLGPLDGNTGELFF
TRBJ1-2 | TRBV5-1 | 14 | CASSLTGQNYGYTF
TRBJ1-2 | TRBV18 | 18 | CASSPPNRSPASNYGYTF
TRBJ2-1 | TRBV15 | 16 | CATSRPSRQIYNEQFF
TRBJ2-5 | TRBV3-1 | 15 | CASSRPGLAQETQYF
TRBJ2-1 | TRBV4-2 | 13 | CASSLTSGNEQFF
TRBJ2-1 | TRBV10-3 | 14 | CAISDGPNNNEQFF
TRBJ2-1 | TRBV28 | 13 | CASGTSGVNEQFF
TRBJ2-1 | TRBV20-1 | 12 | CSASGRPNEQFF
TRBJ1-5 | TRBV20-1 | 14 | CSARQGDRNQPQHF
TRBJ1-4 | TRBV20-1 | 12 | CSAREGPGKLFF
TRBJ2-1 | TRBV18 | 15 | CASSPGTSGRHEQFF
TRBJ1-5 | TRBV7-8 | 15 | CASSLGQGWDQPQHF
TRBJ2-2 | TRBV6-4 | 14 | CASSAAPGTGELFF
TRBJ2-3 | TRBV20-1 | 14 | CSAKSGRSTDTQYF
TRBJ2-1 | TRBV28 | 15 | CASSSPGQGYNEQFF
TRBJ1-2 | TRBV29-1 | 14 | CSVEAPNDGYGYTF
TRBJ1-1 | TRBV29-1 | 15 | CSVETPWTENTEAFF
TRBJ1-6 | TRBV12-3/TRBV12-4 | 14 | CASRGGQFNSPLHF
TRBJ1-4 | TRBV2 | 13 | CASSETNREKLFF
TRBJ1-5 | TRBV20-1 | 14 | CSAERGGSNQPQHF
TRBJ2-5 | TRBV20-1 | 14 | CSARDLDRAKTQYF
TRBJ2-3 | TRBV2 | 16 | CASRMGLAGTTDRQYF
TRBJ1-4 | TRBV7-2 | 15 | CASSLNAGQGEKLFF
TRBJ2-1 | TRBV6-9 | 14 | CASKPGQGLDEQFF
TRBJ2-3 | TRBV6-1 | 17 | CASSEAWLAEPTDTQYF
TRBJ1-4 | TRBV18 | 15 | CASSPDRGSGEKLFF
TRBJ1-1 | TRBV12-3/TRBV12-4 | 14 | CASRAWDGYTEAFF
TRBJ2-2 | TRBV6-2/TRBV6-3 | 18 | CASSYPPSGRGNTGELFF
TRBJ1-1 | TRBV5-6 | 15 | CASSLVDREGTEAFF
TRBJ2-7 | TRBV2 | 15 | CASSEGPGLPYEQYF
TRBJ2-3 | TRBV5-1 | 14 | CASSLGSNADTQYF
TRBJ2-6 | TRBV11-2 | 19 | CASSYYRVGRSSGANVLTF
TRBJ1-5 | TRBV20-1 | 15 | CSARDTQYSNQPQHF
TRBJ2-7 | TRBV28 | 15 | CASSLTLTGIYEQYF
TRBJ1-6 | TRBV10-3 | 15 | CAISEGSGQGSPLHF
TRBJ2-2 | TRBV7-2 | 12 | CASSSRGNLVFF
TRBJ1-3 | TRBV28 | 14 | CASSRPSSGNTIYF
TRBJ2-1 | TRBV2 | 14 | CASSLMLSYNEQFF
TRBJ1-1 | TRBV20-1 | 13 | CSARASGRSEAFF
TRBJ2-4 | TRBV21-1 | 17 | CASLPKLGHKAKNIQYF